This TCR beta chain was observed in a study of blood T cell repertoires in COVID-19. Study-level background: Sites across the United States, Italy and Spain contributed samples from acute and convalescent COVID-19. From T cells, B-cell-depleted T cells, or PBMCs came the material, which was cDNA or gDNA.

As originally analysed: Reference gene primer amplification in the assay estimated nucleated cell counts. Clones were sequenced by immunoSEQ multiplex PCR, and TCRdb holds only the in-frame ones, with some missing. V, J and clone size were drawn from that table, and D and trimming were deduced from the DNA. This sample has some 380,000 clones; 90% occur once, and the top ten carry 6.5%. This clone was counted a few times. The J segment lost 4 bases and the V segment lost 1 base, leaving 3 bases of the junction unmatched. The CDR3 runs 16 residues. Per the germline V gene, CDR1 is MDHEN and CDR2 is SYDVKM.

This TCR came from a man aged 18 to 30 with active or convalescent COVID-19. The chain links TRBV28 to TRBJ2-1; 11 bases align to TRBD2. The sample comprised peripheral blood. CDR3 DNA: TGTGCCAGCAGTTTATCGGCTAGCGGGGGGTACAATGAGCAGTTCTTC. Amino acids: CASSLSASGGYNEQFF.